A selection of T cell receptor beta chains follows, all from one sample in a study of blood T cell repertoires in COVID-19. Measured with immunoSEQ multiplex PCR; TCRdb has only the in-frame clones, and not every one. The data contain 150,000 or so clones, 91% of them singletons. The sequenced sample consisted of peripheral blood. These receptors came from a man aged 50-60 years with acute or convalescent COVID-19. Each CDR3 is given with its conserved first and last residue. The D gene is left open where the match is weak. Not all rows give a size; the values are once, few, many and, for expanded clones, a class.

clone size: -; V gene: TRBV3-1/TRBV3-2; D gene: -; J gene: TRBJ2-7; CDR3 DNA: TGTGCCAGCAGCCCCGGACTTACGGAATACTACGAGCAGTACTTC; CDR3 protein: CASSPGLTEYYEQYF
clone size: -; V gene: TRBV28; D gene: -; J gene: TRBJ1-1; CDR3 DNA: TGTGCCAGTCAGACGGGTGGGTCTGAAGCTTTCTTT; CDR3 protein: CASQTGGSEAFF
clone size: once; V gene: TRBV27; D gene: TRBD1; J gene: TRBJ2-7; CDR3 DNA: TGTGCCAGCAGGTCATTGTCCGGGACAGCTTACGAGCAGTACTTC; CDR3 protein: CASRSLSGTAYEQYF
clone size: -; V gene: TRBV28; D gene: TRBD1; J gene: TRBJ1-1; CDR3 DNA: TGTGCCAGCAGTCCAACAGGGGGGGGGACTGAAGCTTTCTTT; CDR3 protein: CASSPTGGGTEAFF
clone size: -; V gene: TRBV4-1; D gene: TRBD2; J gene: TRBJ2-5; CDR3 DNA: TGCGCCAGCAGCCAAGATTGGGGGACTAGGTCCCAAGAGACCCAGTACTTC; CDR3 protein: CASSQDWGTRSQETQYF
clone size: once; V gene: TRBV7-3; D gene: TRBD1; J gene: TRBJ2-5; CDR3 DNA: TGTGCCAGCAGCGGGACAGGGTTCCAAGAGACCCAGTACTTC; CDR3 protein: CASSGTGFQETQYF
clone size: -; V gene: TRBV3-1/TRBV3-2; D gene: -; J gene: TRBJ2-6; CDR3 DNA: TGTGCCAGCAGCCAAGACGCGAACTCTGGGGCCAACGTCCTGACTTTC; CDR3 protein: CASSQDANSGANVLTF
clone size: -; V gene: TRBV6-6; D gene: -; J gene: TRBJ2-1; CDR3 DNA: TGTGCCAGCAGTTTGGGAGAATACAATGAGCAGTTCTTC; CDR3 protein: CASSLGEYNEQFF
clone size: -; V gene: TRBV6-1; D gene: -; J gene: TRBJ2-2; CDR3 DNA: TGTGCCAGCAGTGAAATCCGACTTGCGAACACCGGGGAGCTGTTTTTT; CDR3 protein: CASSEIRLANTGELFF
clone size: -; V gene: TRBV5-1; D gene: TRBD1; J gene: TRBJ2-3; CDR3 DNA: TGCGCCAGCAGCTTGGTTACAGGACAGGGCTCCACAGATACGCAGTATTTT; CDR3 protein: CASSLVTGQGSTDTQYF
clone size: -; V gene: TRBV9; D gene: -; J gene: TRBJ2-5; CDR3 DNA: TGTGCCAGCAGCGTAGCTCCCCGGGCAGGGCAAATTGTTCAAGAGACCCAGTACTTC; CDR3 protein: CASSVAPRAGQIVQETQYF
clone size: -; V gene: TRBV5-5; D gene: TRBD1; J gene: TRBJ1-2; CDR3 DNA: TGTGCCAGCAGCCAGGGACAGTCTCGCGACTATGGCTACACCTTC; CDR3 protein: CASSQGQSRDYGYTF
clone size: -; V gene: TRBV5-1; D gene: -; J gene: TRBJ1-1; CDR3 DNA: TGCGCCAGCAGGTTGGTTCCTCAGAACATGAACACTGAAGCTTTCTTT; CDR3 protein: CASRLVPQNMNTEAFF
clone size: -; V gene: TRBV14; D gene: TRBD2; J gene: TRBJ2-5; CDR3 DNA: TGTGCCAGCAGCCAAGGTGACCGGGAGGGAGAGACCCAGTACTTC; CDR3 protein: CASSQGDREGETQYF
clone size: -; V gene: TRBV5-4; D gene: -; J gene: TRBJ2-7; CDR3 DNA: TGTGCCAGCAGCTTAGGGCAGGGGTCAGACTACGAGCAGTACTTC; CDR3 protein: CASSLGQGSDYEQYF
clone size: -; V gene: TRBV6-5; D gene: TRBD2; J gene: TRBJ2-1; CDR3 DNA: TGTGCCAGCAGTTACTCGCCAGCGGGAGTAAACAATGAGCAGTTCTTC; CDR3 protein: CASSYSPAGVNNEQFF
clone size: -; V gene: TRBV5-1; D gene: -; J gene: TRBJ1-3; CDR3 DNA: TGCGCCAGCAGCTTGGGCCTCCAGAGGTTCTCTGGAAACACCATATATTTT; CDR3 protein: CASSLGLQRFSGNTIYF
clone size: -; V gene: TRBV6-4; D gene: -; J gene: TRBJ1-1; CDR3 DNA: TGTGCCAGCACCCCGGTCCCGAGCACTGAAGCTTTCTTT; CDR3 protein: CASTPVPSTEAFF